This TCR beta chain was profiled in a study of vaccination and CD4 T cells after COVID-19. This CDR3 region has 16 residues. V lost 6 bases and J 3 bases, leaving 20 bases between the germline ends. The germline V gene has CDR1 MNHEY and CDR2 SMNVEV (reference sequence). The Oncomine TCR Beta short-read assay generated sequence data from the DNA of cultured CD4+ T cells. Using its own MiXCR run on the PCR reads, TCRdb lists one record per CDR3 protein. In the table there are about 20,000 distinct CDR3 sequences, approximately 57% of which are singletons. Noted treatment: approximately 9-day PBMC culture with coronavirus spike peptide pools or control peptides (ViraFEST assay). This clonotype was counted a few times. The antigen remains unidentified.

Sequencing used CD4+ T cells from blood, cultured in vitro, obtained after SARS-CoV-2 vaccination. The origin of this receptor is a human donor who had recovered from COVID-19. The V call is TRBV27, the J call TRBJ1-1; D is unresolved. The CDR3 is CASSPYMPRTYTEAFF. The CDR3 region has the DNA TGTGCCAGCAGCCCTTATATGCCCAGGACCTACACTGAAGCTTTCTTT.